The rows below give T cell receptor beta chains drawn from one sample of a study of blood T cell repertoires in COVID-19. The repertoire was sequenced with immunoSEQ multiplex PCR; TCRdb's copy has only in-frame clones and lacks some. Among about 89,000 clones listed, 75% to 90% were seen once. The sequenced sample was peripheral blood. These TCRs come from an elderly woman with acute or convalescent COVID-19. The CDR3 runs from the conserved cysteine through the conserved F or W. The order of the fields is CDR3 protein, J gene, V gene.

cdr3_aa: CASGLVQGLNLGRGTQYF
j_call: TRBJ2-5
v_call: TRBV12-5

cdr3_aa: CARPPYLAKNIQYF
j_call: TRBJ2-4
v_call: TRBV6-5

cdr3_aa: CASSLALGPYEQYF
j_call: TRBJ2-7
v_call: TRBV7-2

cdr3_aa: CASSYRQGKDEQYF
j_call: TRBJ2-7
v_call: TRBV6-8

cdr3_aa: CASSLAGQGANEQFF
j_call: TRBJ2-1
v_call: TRBV5-1

cdr3_aa: CASSLLAGGSSYNEQFF
j_call: TRBJ2-1
v_call: TRBV18

cdr3_aa: CAISESGTSGTPPDTQYF
j_call: TRBJ2-3
v_call: TRBV10-3

cdr3_aa: CASSLGNLRAYEQYF
j_call: TRBJ2-7
v_call: TRBV28

cdr3_aa: CSVVGTGVNTEAFF
j_call: TRBJ1-1
v_call: TRBV29-1

cdr3_aa: CAWRGQGVYEQYF
j_call: TRBJ2-7
v_call: TRBV30

cdr3_aa: CASSATGIRTYEQYF
j_call: TRBJ2-7
v_call: TRBV5-1

cdr3_aa: CASSQQGAVQPQHF
j_call: TRBJ1-5
v_call: TRBV3-1/TRBV3-2

cdr3_aa: CASSLGGLGETQYF
j_call: TRBJ2-5
v_call: TRBV7-2

cdr3_aa: CASSLLEAGVSPLHF
j_call: TRBJ1-6
v_call: TRBV5-1

cdr3_aa: CASSLQGSDYGYTF
j_call: TRBJ1-2
v_call: TRBV7-2

cdr3_aa: CASSQPKLAGGPGYEQYF
j_call: TRBJ2-7
v_call: TRBV3-1/TRBV3-2

cdr3_aa: CASNLFRVGGYTF
j_call: TRBJ1-2
v_call: TRBV6-5

cdr3_aa: CASSLGGSGGQETQYF
j_call: TRBJ2-5
v_call: TRBV5-4

cdr3_aa: CASSPPGNTEAFF
j_call: TRBJ1-1
v_call: TRBV7-6

cdr3_aa: CASSLQAGGSNEQFF
j_call: TRBJ2-1
v_call: TRBV7-2

cdr3_aa: CASSVQPGLLTDTQYF
j_call: TRBJ2-3
v_call: TRBV3-1/TRBV3-2

cdr3_aa: CAWSLGTYEQYF
j_call: TRBJ2-7
v_call: TRBV30

cdr3_aa: CASISLGDTQYF
j_call: TRBJ2-3
v_call: TRBV2

cdr3_aa: CASSDVGQGPYEQYF
j_call: TRBJ2-7
v_call: TRBV2

cdr3_aa: CATSRGKSEKLFF
j_call: TRBJ1-4
v_call: TRBV15

cdr3_aa: CASRTGTGGAGELFF
j_call: TRBJ2-2
v_call: TRBV19

cdr3_aa: CASSPFQGGNTEAFF
j_call: TRBJ1-1
v_call: TRBV6-5

cdr3_aa: CASPDRTGELFF
j_call: TRBJ2-2
v_call: TRBV30

cdr3_aa: CASSPLAGGDMDEQFF
j_call: TRBJ2-1
v_call: TRBV18

cdr3_aa: CASTRGLAVETQYF
j_call: TRBJ2-5
v_call: TRBV2

cdr3_aa: CASSLQGGNQPQHF
j_call: TRBJ1-5
v_call: TRBV19

cdr3_aa: CASKEGQLGEKLFF
j_call: TRBJ1-4
v_call: TRBV19

cdr3_aa: CASSSRGGSYEQYF
j_call: TRBJ2-7
v_call: TRBV9

cdr3_aa: CASSRTSGRGLQFF
j_call: TRBJ2-1
v_call: TRBV2

cdr3_aa: CSVEGLSYGYTF
j_call: TRBJ1-2
v_call: TRBV29-1

cdr3_aa: CASTSGGTTGEQYF
j_call: TRBJ2-7
v_call: TRBV6-5

cdr3_aa: CAIRGYQPQHF
j_call: TRBJ1-5
v_call: TRBV10-2

cdr3_aa: CTSSLGRGRHNEQFF
j_call: TRBJ2-1
v_call: TRBV13

cdr3_aa: CASSLEGGRETQYF
j_call: TRBJ2-5
v_call: TRBV5-1

cdr3_aa: CASSLRTITYEQYF
j_call: TRBJ2-7
v_call: TRBV7-8

cdr3_aa: CASRPGQGSNTGELFF
j_call: TRBJ2-2
v_call: TRBV5-1

cdr3_aa: CSVRTGIRNTEAFF
j_call: TRBJ1-1
v_call: TRBV29-1

cdr3_aa: CASSPGQRSNYGYTF
j_call: TRBJ1-2
v_call: TRBV18

cdr3_aa: CASSFTRTSGSATYEQYF
j_call: TRBJ2-7
v_call: TRBV5-1

cdr3_aa: CASSKTGGDYEQYF
j_call: TRBJ2-7
v_call: TRBV6-5